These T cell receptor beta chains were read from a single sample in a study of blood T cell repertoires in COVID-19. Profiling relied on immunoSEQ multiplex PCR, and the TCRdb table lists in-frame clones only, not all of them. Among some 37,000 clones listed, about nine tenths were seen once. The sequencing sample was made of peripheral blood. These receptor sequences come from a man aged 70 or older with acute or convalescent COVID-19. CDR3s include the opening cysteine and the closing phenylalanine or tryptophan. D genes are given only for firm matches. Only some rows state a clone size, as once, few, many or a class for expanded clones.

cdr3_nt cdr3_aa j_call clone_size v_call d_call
TGTGCCAGCAGTTCCACCCGACAGGCAACTAATGAAAAACTGTTTTTT CASSSTRQATNEKLFF TRBJ1-4 NA TRBV6-6 NA
TGTGCCAGTAGCCTGACAGGGAACTATGGCTACACCTTC CASSLTGNYGYTF TRBJ1-2 NA TRBV19 TRBD1
TGTGCCAGCAGCTCAGGGACTAGCAGGACAGATACGCAGTATTTT CASSSGTSRTDTQYF TRBJ2-3 once TRBV7-2 TRBD2
TGTGCCAGCAGTCCAGGACAAACGAACACCGGGGAGCTGTTTTTT CASSPGQTNTGELFF TRBJ2-2 NA TRBV27 NA
TGTGCCAGCAGTTATAGAGGGGCTAGCGGAAGCACAGATACGCAGTATTTT CASSYRGASGSTDTQYF TRBJ2-3 NA TRBV28 TRBD2
TGTGCCAGCAGCACCAAGTGGGAGGCCAAAAACATTCAGTACTTC CASSTKWEAKNIQYF TRBJ2-4 NA TRBV9 NA
TGTGCCAGCAGCAAAGGCTCCTACAGGGGGACGCAAGAGACCCAGTACTTC CASSKGSYRGTQETQYF TRBJ2-5 NA TRBV5-4 TRBD1
TGCGCCAGCAGCCAAGGGGAACAGGTTGGGTATGGCTACACCTTC CASSQGEQVGYGYTF TRBJ1-2 NA TRBV4-3 NA
TGTGCCAGCAGTTTATTAGGGGGAACCAGCAATCAGCCCCAGCATTTT CASSLLGGTSNQPQHF TRBJ1-5 NA TRBV27 NA
TGCGCCAGCAACATCAGGGGGCAGAACACTGAAGCTTTCTTT CASNIRGQNTEAFF TRBJ1-1 NA TRBV5-1 TRBD1
TGTGCCATCAGACCCGCGACTAGCGAGTCCTACAATGAGCAGTTCTTC CAIRPATSESYNEQFF TRBJ2-1 NA TRBV10-3 TRBD2
TGTGCCAGCAGCTTATCCCCTCAGGATACGCAGTATTTT CASSLSPQDTQYF TRBJ2-3 once TRBV7-3 NA
TGTGCCAGCAGTTACAGGGGGCCCACAGATACGCAGTATTTT CASSYRGPTDTQYF TRBJ2-3 few TRBV27 TRBD1
TGTGCCAGCTCACTGAACAGGGGGCGCGAGATCGGGGAGCTGTTTTTT CASSLNRGREIGELFF TRBJ2-2 NA TRBV18 TRBD1
TGTGCCAGCAGCCCCCGTGGGACAGGTTATAATTCACCCCTCCACTTT CASSPRGTGYNSPLHF TRBJ1-6 few TRBV7-9 TRBD1
TGTGCCAGCAGCGAGCGGGACCTAGCGGGAGGCTCTGGAGCCTACGAGCAGTACTTC CASSERDLAGGSGAYEQYF TRBJ2-7 NA TRBV9 TRBD2
TGTGCTAGTGGTTTCTACTTGGCGGGAGGAGGGTATAATTCACCCCTCCACTTT CASGFYLAGGGYNSPLHF TRBJ1-6 once TRBV12-5 NA
TGTGCCAGCAGTGGACTCACAGGGGCAAAGACCTACGAGCAGTACTTC CASSGLTGAKTYEQYF TRBJ2-7 NA TRBV27 TRBD1
TGTGCCACATCGAGACTAGCGCACAATGAGCAGTTCTTC CATSRLAHNEQFF TRBJ2-1 once TRBV5-6 TRBD2
TGTGCCAGTAGTATAAACAGGGATGCTAACACTGAAGCTTTCTTT CASSINRDANTEAFF TRBJ1-1 NA TRBV19 NA
TGTGCCACCAGCAGAGGGACAGTGAATCAGCCCCAGCATTTT CATSRGTVNQPQHF TRBJ1-5 NA TRBV15 NA
TGCGCCAGCAGCTTGTCAGCGGGAGGCTCTAGCACAGATACGCAGTATTTT CASSLSAGGSSTDTQYF TRBJ2-3 NA TRBV5-1 TRBD2
TGTGCCAGCACTGAGGGAGGGTGGGAGACCCAGTACTTC CASTEGGWETQYF TRBJ2-5 NA TRBV5-4 TRBD2
TGTGCCAGCAGTCAGGGACAGGTACACAATCAGCCCCAGCATTTT CASSQGQVHNQPQHF TRBJ1-5 NA TRBV28 TRBD1
TGTGCCAGCAGATGGGACAGAGCGGGAGGGCAAGAGACCCAGTACTTC CASRWDRAGGQETQYF TRBJ2-5 NA TRBV7-2 TRBD2
TGCGCCAGCAGCTTGGTAATAGCGGGAGGAGATGAGCAGTTCTTC CASSLVIAGGDEQFF TRBJ2-1 NA TRBV5-1 TRBD2
TGTGCCAGCAGTCGGACAGGGAACGAGCAGTACTTC CASSRTGNEQYF TRBJ2-7 NA TRBV6-5 TRBD1
TGTGCCAGCAGTGAAAACAGGGGCACAGATACGCAGTATTTT CASSENRGTDTQYF TRBJ2-3 NA TRBV27 NA
TGTGCCAGCACTAGTGGGCGGGGGTCAGAGCAGTACTTC CASTSGRGSEQYF TRBJ2-7 NA TRBV2 TRBD2
TGTGCCAGTAGTATAGAGTGGAGTTTCCCCTACGAGCAGTACTTC CASSIEWSFPYEQYF TRBJ2-7 NA TRBV19 NA
TGTGCCAGCAGTGAAAAAAGGGGGATCCCTTACGAGCAGTACTTC CASSEKRGIPYEQYF TRBJ2-7 NA TRBV2 NA
TGTGCCAGCAGCCCCCGGGACAGGGGTGCCGGGGAGCTGTTTTTT CASSPRDRGAGELFF TRBJ2-2 NA TRBV3-1/TRBV3-2 TRBD1
TGTGCCAGCAGTTTAAATATTCGGTCCAGGGACAATCGAGCCAAAAACATTCAGTACTTC CASSLNIRSRDNRAKNIQYF TRBJ2-4 NA TRBV28 NA
TGTGCCAGCAGCTTGTTAAGCGGGAGTTTTTCCAATGAGCAGTTCTTC CASSLLSGSFSNEQFF TRBJ2-1 once TRBV5-5 TRBD2
TGTGCCAGCAGTGCCCTCCTGACTGCCAATTCACCCCTCCACTTT CASSALLTANSPLHF TRBJ1-6 NA TRBV2 NA
TGCGCCAGCAGCTTGGGGGCCCGCGGGACTGGGGCCAACGTCCTGACTTTC CASSLGARGTGANVLTF TRBJ2-6 once TRBV5-1 NA
TGCGCCAGCAGCTTGACTAGCGTCTCGACCTACGAGCAGTACTTC CASSLTSVSTYEQYF TRBJ2-7 NA TRBV5-1 TRBD2
TGTGCCACGAAAGGGGGGGTCGACACTGAAGCTTTCTTT CATKGGVDTEAFF TRBJ1-1 NA TRBV6-5 NA
TGTGCCAGGTCGACATACTCTGGAAACACCATATATTTT CARSTYSGNTIYF TRBJ1-3 NA TRBV2 NA
TGTGCCAGCAGTTTATATCCGCGGACAGCTTCTGATAGGGTTTACGAGCAGTACTTC CASSLYPRTASDRVYEQYF TRBJ2-7 NA TRBV27 NA